These 31 T cell receptor beta chains were all obtained from the same sample, sequenced in a study of blood T cell repertoires in COVID-19. Clones were read by immunoSEQ multiplex PCR, and TCRdb kept only the in-frame ones, dropping some. Of about 360,000 clones detected, roughly 86% appear once; the ten largest clones hold approximately 1.9%. The material sequenced was PBMCs or T cells enriched from blood (not recorded which). Every receptor here comes from a man aged 35 to 55 in a cohort exposed to, infected with or recovered from COVID-19 (not recorded which).

The J gene is TRBJ1-6, the V gene TRBV28; D may be TRBD1 (6 bases). CDR3 size: 14 residues. From germline, CDR1 is MDHEN and CDR2 SYDVKM. V dropped 8 bases and J dropped 7 bases, with 15 bases sitting between them. The DNA for the CDR3 is TGTGCCAGCGGGTCAGGGGTTCTAAATTCACCCCTCCACTTT. Protein product: CASGSGVLNSPLHF.

The gene calls are TRBV6-5 and TRBJ1-2; D is unclear. V was cut by 11 bases and J by 4 bases, with 14 bases left in between. CDR1 and CDR2 (germline): MNHEY, SVGAGI. This CDR3 spans 12 amino acids. Written as DNA, the CDR3 is TGTGCCGTTTACACGGGGTTCTATGGCTACACCTTC. This encodes CAVYTGFYGYTF.

Worth noting for this clone: Since the CDR3 does not end with the conserved phenylalanine or tryptophan, this likely comes from a read error. The DNA is left out, because the CDR3 cannot be placed on it with certainty; the CDR3 is given as TCRdb lists it. The rearrangement links TRBV27 to TRBJ1-1; the table's D call, TRBD1, has no DNA check behind it. CDR1 and CDR2 from the germline V gene are MNHEY and SMNVEV (reference sequence). Both ends counted, the CDR3 spans 9 residues. The CDR3 protein is CASSFPRVG.

This clone was observed a few times. The genes are TRBV3-1 (or the pseudogene TRBV3-2) and TRBJ2-3; possibly TRBD1 for D (5 bases). Trimming removed 1 base from V and 2 bases from J, with 10 bases in between. From germline, CDR1 is LGHDT and CDR2 YNNKEL (reference sequence). The CDR3 runs 15 residues. The DNA of the CDR3 is TGTGCCAGCAGCCAAGGACAGACTTACACAGATACGCAGTATTTT. Its translation: CASSQGQTYTDTQYF.

The chain couples TRBV2 to TRBJ1-5; D unclear. Trimming shortened V by 4 bases and J by 5 bases, and 18 bases separated the two germline ends. CDR3 length equals 16 residues. Germline CDR1 SNHLY, CDR2 FYNNEI. The CDR3 loop is CASSAVSGGGDQPQHF. The DNA for the CDR3 is TGTGCCAGCAGTGCGGTCTCGGGAGGAGGCGATCAGCCCCAGCATTTT.

The V call is TRBV3-1 (or the pseudogene TRBV3-2), the J call TRBJ2-7, with D tentatively TRBD2 (6 bases). The V gene's germline CDR1 is LGHDT and CDR2 YNNKEL (reference sequence). Trimming stripped 2 bases from V and 3 bases from J, with 11 bases between. The CDR3 contains 14 residues. CDR3 amino acids: CASSQPGLFYEQYF. The CDR3 nucleotides are TGTGCCAGCAGCCAACCGGGACTTTTCTACGAGCAGTACTTC.

The J gene is TRBJ2-7, the V gene TRBV19, with D perhaps matching TRBD2 (5 bases). Germline V gene sequence: CDR1 LNHDA, CDR2 SQIVND (reference sequence). The CDR3 sequence is 13 residues long. The V end lost 5 bases, the J end lost 4 bases, and 12 bases lay between the germline ends. The CDR3 DNA follows: TGTGCCAGTAGTGCCGGGGATAAGTACGAGCAGTACTTC. Translation: CASSAGDKYEQYF.

The J gene is TRBJ1-2, the V gene TRBV28, with D tentatively TRBD1 (6 bases). Germline V lookup: CDR1 MDHEN, CDR2 SYDVKM. The CDR3 is made up of 13 amino acids. With 10 bases removed from V and 8 bases from J, the gap between germline ends came to 20 bases. The CDR3 loop is CATRRTALVGYTF. The CDR3 DNA follows: TGTGCCACGCGAAGGACAGCCTTAGTCGGCTACACCTTC.

The chain combines TRBV30 with TRBJ2-1, with 11 bases matching TRBD1. Germline CDR1 and CDR2: GTSNPN and SVGIG (reference sequence). With 4 bases clipped from V and 6 bases from J, the junction kept 5 bases outside the gene matches. The CDR3 spans 14 residues. In nucleotides, the CDR3 is TGTGCCTGGACCCCCGGGACAGGGGGCAATGAGCAGTTCTTC. Its translation is CAWTPGTGGNEQFF.

The J gene is TRBJ2-1, the V gene TRBV7-3; D is perhaps TRBD2 (5 bases). The germline gives CDR1 SGHTA, CDR2 FQGTGA. This CDR3 region has 15 residues. V lost 0 bases, J lost 3 bases, and 9 bases lay in between. The CDR3 protein is CASSLTSEIYNEQFF. DNA of the CDR3: TGTGCCAGCAGCTTAACTAGCGAGATCTACAATGAGCAGTTCTTC.

The chain has TRBV28 and TRBJ1-1; TRBD1 matches 8 bases. CDR1 is MDHEN and CDR2 is SYDVKM in the germline V gene. V gave up 5 bases and J gave up 4 bases; unmatched junction bases: 3. CDR3 size: 13 residues. The CDR3 nucleotides are TGTGCCAGCAGTCGGACAGGGAGCACTGAAGCTTTCTTT. Translated, it gives CASSRTGSTEAFF.

The rearrangement links TRBV2 to TRBJ2-1; 8 bases fit TRBD2. The CDR3 is made up of 15 amino acids. CDR1 SNHLY and CDR2 FYNNEI come from the germline V gene. V lost 4 bases and J lost 10; bases outside the gene matches: 12. CDR3 bases: TGTGCCAGCAGTGTCATAGCGGGGTGGGAAGACGAGCAGTTCTTC. Amino acids: CASSVIAGWEDEQFF.

The chain joins TRBV3-1 (or the pseudogene TRBV3-2) to TRBJ2-3; 12 nucleotides align to TRBD2. Unmatched junction bases numbered 5, after V lost 6 bases and J lost 4 bases. The CDR3 has 15 residues. Germline-derived CDR1 and CDR2 are LGHDT and YNNKEL (reference sequence). CDR3 residues: CASSATSGSADTQYF. The CDR3 nucleotides read TGTGCCAGCAGTGCGACTAGCGGGAGTGCAGATACGCAGTATTTT.

The chain uses TRBV7-9 and TRBJ2-7; D perhaps matches TRBD1 (5 bases). Germline CDR1 reads SEHNR; CDR2 reads FQNEAQ (reference sequence). This CDR3 has 14 residues. V gave up 2 bases and J gave up 1 base, with 9 bases separating them. The CDR3 loop is CASSLYQGSYEQYF. The CDR3 nucleotides read TGTGCCAGCAGCTTATATCAGGGATCCTACGAGCAGTACTTC. Supplemented by reference TRBV7-9 and TRBJ2-7, the full variable domain reads DTGVSQNPRHKITKRGQNVTFRCDPISEHNRLYWYRQTLGQGPEFLTYFQNEAQLEKSRLLSDRFSAERPKGSFSTLEIQRTEQGDSAMYLCASSLYQGSYEQYFGPGTRLTVT.

The chain combines TRBV28 with TRBJ1-3; the match to TRBD1 covers 11 bases. CDR3 length: 16 residues. The germline gives CDR1 MDHEN, CDR2 SYDVKM. The ends lost 4 bases at V and 7 bases at J; junction bases unmatched: 9. The CDR3 sequence: CASSSEGQGAANTIYF. The CDR3 DNA reads TGTGCCAGCAGTTCAGAAGGACAGGGGGCGGCTAACACCATATATTTT.

About this clone itself: Distinct nucleotide sequences in the sample also encode this CDR3. This chain connects TRBV27 to TRBJ1-1, with D maybe TRBD1 (5 bases). Trimming shortened V by 4 bases and J by 5 bases, and 14 bases separated the two germline ends. This CDR3 comprises 14 residues. Looked up from germline, CDR1 is MNHEY and CDR2 is SMNVEV (reference sequence). The CDR3 DNA sequence: TGTGCCAGCAGTTCCCCGGGACTTGGAACTGAAGCTTTCTTT. The encoded protein is CASSSPGLGTEAFF.

The chain uses TRBV6-6 and TRBJ2-4, with 10 bases lining up with TRBD1. The germline V gene has CDR1 MNHNY and CDR2 SVGAGI (reference sequence). Losses at the gene ends were 2 bases for V and 5 bases for J; bases not matched to a gene: 3. The CDR3 has 15 residues. The CDR3 reads CASSYAGTGENIQYF. The CDR3 DNA reads TGTGCCAGCAGTTACGCTGGGACAGGGGAAAACATTCAGTACTTC.

The J gene is TRBJ1-1, the V gene TRBV30; D call uncertain. The CDR3 contains 13 residues. Germline CDR1 is GTSNPN and CDR2 is SVGIG (reference sequence). V lost 1 base and J 3 bases, leaving 9 bases between the germline ends. CDR3 residues: CAWSGWAHTEAFF. The CDR3, as DNA: TGTGCCTGGAGTGGGTGGGCACACACTGAAGCTTTCTTT. The full variable domain, its missing parts supplied by reference TRBV30 and TRBJ1-1, is SQTIHQWPATLVQPVGSPLSLECTVEGTSNPNLYWYRQAAGRGLQLLFYSVGIGQISSEVPQNLSASRPQDRQFILSSKKLLLSDSGFYLCAWSGWAHTEAFFGQGTRLTVV.

The chain is built from TRBV28 and TRBJ1-5; D may be TRBD1 (6 bases). The V gene lost 5 bases and the J gene lost 6 bases, with 14 bases spanning the gap. Germline loops: CDR1 MDHEN, CDR2 SYDVKM. The CDR3 length is 14 residues. CDR3 bases: TGTGCCAGCAGTCATGACAGGCTGATTCAGCCCCAGCATTTT. Its protein is CASSHDRLIQPQHF.

V usage is TRBV5-1 and J usage is TRBJ1-3, with D possibly matching TRBD1 (6 bases). This CDR3 is 15 amino acids long. Trimming shortened V by 4 bases and J by 2 bases, and 13 bases separated the two germline ends. Germline-derived CDR1 and CDR2 are SGHRS and YFSETQ. The CDR3 reads CASSRDTGTGNTIYF. The CDR3 DNA sequence: TGCGCCAGCAGCCGGGATACAGGGACTGGAAACACCATATATTTT.

The chain carries TRBV5-1 and TRBJ1-1, with D maybe TRBD1 (5 bases). Germline V lookup: CDR1 SGHRS, CDR2 YFSETQ. V was cut by 0 bases and J by 4 bases, with 16 bases left in between. The CDR3 sequence is 16 residues long. The CDR3 DNA is TGCGCCAGCAGCTTGGCCTTGAGGGCCGGGGGCACTGAAGCTTTCTTT. Translated, it gives CASSLALRAGGTEAFF.

This sequence joins TRBV5-4 and TRBJ2-7, with 11 bases lining up with TRBD2. Trimming took 0 bases from V and 6 from J; bases not matched to a gene: 8. Germline values: CDR1 SGHNT, CDR2 YYREEE (reference sequence). The CDR3 extends over 16 amino acids. The CDR3 loop is CASSLEVSGRAFEQYF. CDR3 sequence (DNA): TGTGCCAGCAGCTTGGAGGTTAGCGGGAGGGCCTTCGAGCAGTACTTC.

This chain joins TRBV7-2 and TRBJ2-7, with TRBD1 as a possible D gene (6 bases). CDR1 is SGHTA and CDR2 is FQGNSA in the germline V gene. The CDR3 has 15 residues. V was pared by 1 base and J by 3 bases, with 13 bases between. The CDR3 DNA follows: TGTGCCAGCAGCTTAGGACAGGTGGACCTCTACGAGCAGTACTTC. Its translation: CASSLGQVDLYEQYF.

This clone appeared once. The chain couples TRBV2 to TRBJ2-7; 7 nucleotides agree with TRBD1. V was pared by 5 bases and J by 3 bases, with 7 bases of the junction left unmatched. This CDR3 region has 14 residues. The V gene's germline CDR1 is SNHLY and CDR2 FYNNEI. CDR3 region: CASSRGQVYYEQYF. CDR3 DNA sequence: TGTGCCAGCAGTCGCGGACAGGTTTACTACGAGCAGTACTTC.

The chain joins TRBV15 to TRBJ1-3, with 10 positions matching TRBD1. There are 16 residues in the CDR3. Per germline, CDR1 LNHNV and CDR2 YYDKDF (reference sequence). Trimming took 0 bases from V and 3 from J; bases not matched to a gene: 2. For the CDR3, the DNA is TGTGCCACCAGCAGAGATGGGACAGGGGTTGGAAACACCATATATTTT. It encodes CATSRDGTGVGNTIYF.

This clone was observed a handful of times. The chain is built from TRBV7-9 and TRBJ2-1, with D perhaps TRBD2 (6 bases). The CDR3 is 16 amino acids. The ends were cut back, 5 bases at V and 0 bases at J, with 14 bases in the middle. Germline values: CDR1 SEHNR, CDR2 FQNEAQ (reference sequence). CDR3 nucleotide sequence: TGTGCCAGCAGCCGTGTCCACGGGAGCTCCTACAATGAGCAGTTCTTC. Translated, it gives CASSRVHGSSYNEQFF.

The gene calls are TRBV5-4 and TRBJ2-7; TRBD2 agrees at 12 bases. Germline loops: CDR1 SGHNT, CDR2 YYREEE (reference sequence). The CDR3 runs 16 residues. Trimming at V came to 0 bases and at J to 1 base, leaving 2 bases not matched to a gene. DNA of the CDR3: TGTGCCAGCAGCTTGGGGGGGACTAGCGGGTCCTACGAGCAGTACTTC. This sequence encodes CASSLGGTSGSYEQYF.

Regarding this clone: Mismatch with germline at one junction end may stem from a read error. The chain joins TRBV7-8 to TRBJ1-2; 7 bases are shared with TRBD1. Germline V CDR1 and CDR2: SGHVS, FQNEAQ. The CDR3 is made up of 15 amino acids. The CDR3 nucleotides read TGTGCCAGCAGCTTAGCGCGGGTCGTCTACGGGACAGCCAACTTC. It is translated as CASSLARVVYGTANF.

J is TRBJ1-5 and V is TRBV5-1; D call uncertain. The CDR3 has 14 residues. Trimming stripped 2 bases from V and 3 bases from J, with 9 bases between. Germline assignment: CDR1 SGHRS and CDR2 YFSETQ. The CDR3 reads CASSFSGDNQPQHF. The CDR3, as DNA: TGCGCCAGCAGCTTCAGTGGAGACAATCAGCCCCAGCATTTT. Filled out from reference TRBV5-1 and TRBJ1-5, the complete variable domain reads KAGVTQTPRYLIKTRGQQVTLSCSPISGHRSVSWYQQTPGQGLQFLFEYFSETQRNKGNFPGRFSGRQFSNSRSEMNVSTLELGDSALYLCASSFSGDNQPQHFGDGTRLSIL.

This sequence joins TRBV5-1 and TRBJ2-3; 13 nucleotides agree with TRBD2. The CDR3 length is 15 residues. V shed 5 bases, J shed 7 bases, and the junction held 7 bases outside the gene matches. Germline-derived CDR1 and CDR2 are SGHRS and YFSETQ. The CDR3 nucleotides are TGCGCCAGCAGGGGGTCGGGACTAGCGGGAAATACGCAGTATTTT. Translation: CASRGSGLAGNTQYF.

The rearrangement links TRBV5-1 to TRBJ2-3; D unclear. This CDR3 has 14 residues. CDR1 SGHRS and CDR2 YFSETQ come from the germline V gene. Trimming left V 0 bases short and J 4 bases short, with 9 bases between. CDR3 sequence: CASSLVSEADTQYF. The CDR3 DNA sequence: TGCGCCAGCAGCTTGGTATCAGAAGCAGATACGCAGTATTTT.